A selection of T cell receptor beta chains follows, all from one sample in a study of blood T cell repertoires in COVID-19. Assay: immunoSEQ multiplex PCR; the TCRdb copy retains only in-frame clones and omits some. The table lists a few hundred thousand clones, roughly nine tenths of them singletons. The specimen was peripheral blood. The receptors shown here come from a woman between 45 and 60 years old who had recovered from COVID-19. Each CDR3 is given with its conserved first and last residue. D genes are given only for firm matches. Size tells how often a clone was seen (once, few, many) or the class of an expanded clone, and some rows leave it out.

CDR3: CASSTDRGYEQYF
DNA: TGTGCCAGCAGCACGGACAGGGGCTACGAGCAGTACTTC
J: TRBJ2-7
size: NA
V: TRBV9
D: TRBD1

CDR3: CAWSVGGTGGYTF
DNA: TGTGCCTGGAGTGTGGGAGGGACCGGTGGCTACACCTTC
J: TRBJ1-2
size: NA
V: TRBV30
D: NA

CDR3: CASSASGGEAFF
DNA: TGTGCCAGCTCCGCTTCGGGGGGTGAAGCTTTCTTT
J: TRBJ1-1
size: NA
V: TRBV18
D: NA

CDR3: CASSETPGGRTDTQYF
DNA: TGTGCCAGCAGTGAAACTCCGGGGGGACGTACAGATACGCAGTATTTT
J: TRBJ2-3
size: NA
V: TRBV6-1
D: TRBD2

CDR3: CASSLSPRVQAFF
DNA: TGTGCCAGCAGCTTATCCCCCCGGGTACAAGCTTTCTTT
J: TRBJ1-1
size: NA
V: TRBV7-2
D: NA

CDR3: CATSRDRGKNIQYF
DNA: TGTGCCACCAGCAGAGACCGGGGCAAAAACATTCAGTACTTC
J: TRBJ2-4
size: NA
V: TRBV15
D: NA

CDR3: CASSPRAGGAMNTEAFF
DNA: TGTGCCAGCTCACCAAGGGCAGGGGGTGCCATGAACACTGAAGCTTTCTTT
J: TRBJ1-1
size: NA
V: TRBV18
D: TRBD1

CDR3: CASSARYVVGSGDSPLHF
DNA: TGTGCCAGCAGCGCAAGGTATGTGGTGGGCAGCGGGGATTCACCCCTCCACTTT
J: TRBJ1-6
size: once
V: TRBV3-1/TRBV3-2
D: NA

CDR3: CATSGDPGQGLSEELFF
DNA: TGTGCCACCAGTGGCGATCCGGGACAAGGGCTCTCAGAGGAGCTGTTTTTT
J: TRBJ2-2
size: NA
V: TRBV24-1
D: NA

CDR3: CATSAVLRALNTEAFF
DNA: TGCGCCACCTCAGCGGTCTTAAGGGCATTGAACACTGAAGCTTTCTTT
J: TRBJ1-1
size: NA
V: TRBV5-1
D: NA

CDR3: CASSPFLRDTEAFF
DNA: TGTGCCAGCTCACCCTTTTTGAGGGACACTGAAGCTTTCTTT
J: TRBJ1-1
size: NA
V: TRBV18
D: NA

CDR3: CASSSGQGNTEAFF
DNA: TGTGCCAGTAGTAGCGGACAGGGAAACACTGAAGCTTTCTTT
J: TRBJ1-1
size: NA
V: TRBV19
D: TRBD1

CDR3: CASVKYMNTEAFF
DNA: TGTGCCAGCGTTAAATATATGAACACTGAAGCTTTCTTT
J: TRBJ1-1
size: NA
V: TRBV11-1
D: NA

CDR3: CASSIGAGRGNQPQHF
DNA: TGTGCCAGTAGTATTGGGGCAGGAAGGGGCAATCAGCCCCAGCATTTT
J: TRBJ1-5
size: NA
V: TRBV19
D: NA

CDR3: CASSATDRYTDTQYF
DNA: TGTGCCAGCAGCGCCACGGACAGGTACACAGATACGCAGTATTTT
J: TRBJ2-3
size: NA
V: TRBV27
D: TRBD1

CDR3: CASSLGGTDPVNEKLFF
DNA: TGTGCCAGCAGCTTGGGGGGGACAGATCCCGTGAATGAAAAACTGTTTTTT
J: TRBJ1-4
size: NA
V: TRBV5-4
D: TRBD1

CDR3: CASSLIGQPLNGYTF
DNA: TGTGCCAGCAGCTTAATAGGACAGCCACTGAATGGCTACACCTTC
J: TRBJ1-2
size: NA
V: TRBV7-3
D: NA

CDR3: CASSLSAGMYGYTF
DNA: TGTGCCAGCAGCTTGTCGGCAGGGATGTATGGCTACACCTTC
J: TRBJ1-2
size: NA
V: TRBV5-8
D: NA

CDR3: CASSPKDRAFF
DNA: TGTGCCAGCAGCCCAAAGGACAGGGCTTTCTTT
J: TRBJ1-1
size: NA
V: TRBV7-8
D: TRBD1

CDR3: CSARVTGGYTF
DNA: TGCAGTGCTAGGGTAACAGGAGGCTACACCTTC
J: TRBJ1-2
size: once
V: TRBV20-1
D: NA

CDR3: CSASFSGASNQPQHF
DNA: TGCAGTGCTAGTTTTTCAGGGGCGAGCAATCAGCCCCAGCATTTT
J: TRBJ1-5
size: NA
V: TRBV20-1
D: NA

CDR3: CATGSLGLDGTEAFF
DNA: TGTGCCACCGGGAGTTTAGGGTTAGACGGGACTGAAGCTTTCTTT
J: TRBJ1-1
size: NA
V: TRBV15
D: NA

CDR3: CASIRQGVETQYF
DNA: TGTGCCAGCATTCGACAGGGGGTGGAGACCCAGTACTTC
J: TRBJ2-5
size: NA
V: TRBV2
D: TRBD1

CDR3: CASSLGTSGRAGPEQYF
DNA: TGTGCCAGCAGCTTAGGGACTAGCGGGAGGGCCGGCCCCGAGCAGTACTTC
J: TRBJ2-7
size: NA
V: TRBV11-2
D: TRBD2

CDR3: CASRIHEVDDIQYF
DNA: TGCGCCAGCAGGATTCATGAGGTGGATGACATTCAGTACTTC
J: TRBJ2-4
size: NA
V: TRBV5-1
D: NA

CDR3: CASSRHRGSEQYF
DNA: TGTGCCAGCAGTCGTCACAGGGGGAGCGAGCAGTACTTC
J: TRBJ2-7
size: NA
V: TRBV6-2/TRBV6-3
D: TRBD1

CDR3: CASSLGETPTETQYF
DNA: TGTGCCAGCAGCTTAGGGGAGACTCCCACCGAGACCCAGTACTTC
J: TRBJ2-5
size: NA
V: TRBV7-2
D: NA

CDR3: CASSQGSGLHSGNTIYF
DNA: TGTGCCAGCAGCCAAGGCTCTGGGCTACACTCTGGAAACACCATATATTTT
J: TRBJ1-3
size: NA
V: TRBV4-2
D: NA

CDR3: CASSLAIGRQYF
DNA: TGTGCCAGCAGCTTAGCCATCGGGAGGCAGTATTTT
J: TRBJ2-3
size: NA
V: TRBV7-2
D: NA

CDR3: CASSQERTGLNEQFF
DNA: TGTGCCAGCAGCCAAGAACGCACAGGGCTCAATGAGCAGTTCTTC
J: TRBJ2-1
size: NA
V: TRBV4-2
D: NA

CDR3: CAWRLTGGNSPLHF
DNA: TGTGCCTGGAGACTCACAGGGGGAAATTCACCCCTCCACTTT
J: TRBJ1-6
size: NA
V: TRBV30
D: TRBD1

CDR3: CASSLRQGDYGYTF
DNA: TGTGCCAGCAGCCTCCGACAGGGGGACTATGGCTACACCTTC
J: TRBJ1-2
size: few
V: TRBV3-1/TRBV3-2
D: TRBD1

CDR3: CASSQDPQAYEKLFF
DNA: TGCGCCAGCAGCCAAGATCCACAGGCATATGAAAAACTGTTTTTT
J: TRBJ1-4
size: NA
V: TRBV4-3
D: NA

CDR3: CASSIQANTEAFF
DNA: TGTGCCAGTAGTATCCAGGCTAACACTGAAGCTTTCTTT
J: TRBJ1-1
size: NA
V: TRBV19
D: NA

CDR3: CASSTRTGYEQYF
DNA: TGTGCCAGCAGTACCCGGACTGGCTACGAGCAGTACTTC
J: TRBJ2-7
size: NA
V: TRBV6-6
D: NA

CDR3: CASKTGTNYGYTF
DNA: TGTGCCAGCAAGACAGGGACGAACTATGGCTACACCTTC
J: TRBJ1-2
size: once
V: TRBV5-6
D: TRBD1

CDR3: CASTRGSDYGYTF
DNA: TGTGCCAGTACCAGGGGGTCGGACTATGGCTACACCTTC
J: TRBJ1-2
size: NA
V: TRBV19
D: TRBD1

CDR3: CASSSQKNTEAFF
DNA: TGTGCCAGCAGCTCTCAGAAGAACACTGAAGCTTTCTTT
J: TRBJ1-1
size: NA
V: TRBV7-3
D: NA

CDR3: CASSLVRQGSRNQPQHF
DNA: TGTGCCAGCAGCTTGGTCCGGCAGGGGTCACGCAATCAGCCCCAGCATTTT
J: TRBJ1-5
size: NA
V: TRBV5-8
D: NA

CDR3: CASSPGAPSYEQYF
DNA: TGCGCCAGCAGCCCCGGTGCCCCTAGCTACGAGCAGTACTTC
J: TRBJ2-7
size: NA
V: TRBV5-1
D: NA

CDR3: CASSQALAGGYTDTQYF
DNA: TGCGCCAGCAGCCAAGCTCTAGCGGGGGGCTACACAGATACGCAGTATTTT
J: TRBJ2-3
size: NA
V: TRBV4-3
D: TRBD2

CDR3: CASSSTSFPETQYF
DNA: TGCGCCAGCAGCTCCACTAGTTTTCCAGAGACCCAGTACTTC
J: TRBJ2-5
size: NA
V: TRBV5-1
D: NA